This T cell receptor beta chain was identified during a study of siplizumab effects on memory and regulatory T cells. The data were produced by immunoSEQ multiplex PCR, yet TCRdb's version contains in-frame clones alone and is incomplete. The data contain tens of thousands of clones, 93% of them singletons. Germline V lookup: CDR1 SGHAT, CDR2 FQNNGV. V lost 5 bases and J lost 0, with 11 bases in between. The CDR3 spans 15 residues. Specimen: CD8+ T cells sorted from blood. V is TRBV11-2 and J is TRBJ2-1; tentative D call: TRBD1 (6 bases). The source of this sequence is a human donor in good health. The CDR3 coding sequence is TGTGCCAGCAGCAATCAGGGGAGCTCCTACAATGAGCAGTTCTTC. Its translation: CASSNQGSSYNEQFF.